This is a list of T cell receptor beta chains from one sample in a study of T cells after yellow fever vaccination. One entry per CDR3 protein results from TCRdb running MiXCR on the 5' RACE reads. This table holds approximately 61,000 distinct CDR3 sequences, approximately 7.7% found once. The specimen comprised CD8+ T cells sorted from PBMCs, sampled on the day of the first yellow fever vaccination. Receptors originate from a man aged 18-30 years who received the YFV17D yellow fever vaccine. Both conserved end residues are part of each CDR3. A D gene is named only where the DNA matches it firmly. Clone size is not always given. Where it is, it says once, few, many or a class for expanded clones.

V	J	size	D	CDR3	DNA
TRBV4-1	TRBJ1-1	many	TRBD1	CASSQVHDRGYAEAFF	TGCGCCAGCAGCCAAGTACACGACAGGGGGTACGCTGAAGCTTTCTTT
TRBV7-7	TRBJ2-1	few	-	CASSPGAVSFNEQFF	TGTGCCAGCAGCCCAGGGGCCGTATCATTCAATGAGCAGTTCTTC
TRBV9	TRBJ1-1	-	TRBD1	CASSPDRGNEAFF	TGTGCCAGCAGCCCGGACAGGGGAAATGAAGCTTTCTTT
TRBV11-2	TRBJ2-5	-	-	CASSRELLGSETQYF	TGTGCCAGCAGCCGGGAGTTGTTAGGGAGCGAGACCCAGTACTTC
TRBV20-1	TRBJ2-5	many	TRBD2	CSAPPGLGEPETQYF	TGCAGTGCTCCCCCGGGACTAGGGGAGCCGGAGACCCAGTACTTC
TRBV6-5	TRBJ1-1	many	-	CASSYSTRAARRMNTEAFF	TGTGCCAGCAGTTACTCTACGCGGGCGGCCCGCCGGATGAACACTGAAGCTTTCTTT
TRBV3-1	TRBJ2-3	many	TRBD2	CASSPTSGVTDTQYF	TGTGCCAGCAGCCCGACTAGCGGAGTCACAGATACGCAGTATTTT
TRBV12-3/TRBV12-4	TRBJ1-1	many	-	CASSSTENTEAFF	TGTGCCAGCAGTTCGACGGAGAACACTGAAGCTTTCTTT
TRBV2	TRBJ1-2	many	-	CASSDIGLRANYGYTF	TGTGCCAGCAGTGATATCGGCCTACGGGCTAACTATGGCTACACCTTC
TRBV21-1	TRBJ1-2	few	-	CASSNGAANYGYTF	TGTGCCAGCAGCAATGGCGCAGCTAACTATGGCTACACCTTC